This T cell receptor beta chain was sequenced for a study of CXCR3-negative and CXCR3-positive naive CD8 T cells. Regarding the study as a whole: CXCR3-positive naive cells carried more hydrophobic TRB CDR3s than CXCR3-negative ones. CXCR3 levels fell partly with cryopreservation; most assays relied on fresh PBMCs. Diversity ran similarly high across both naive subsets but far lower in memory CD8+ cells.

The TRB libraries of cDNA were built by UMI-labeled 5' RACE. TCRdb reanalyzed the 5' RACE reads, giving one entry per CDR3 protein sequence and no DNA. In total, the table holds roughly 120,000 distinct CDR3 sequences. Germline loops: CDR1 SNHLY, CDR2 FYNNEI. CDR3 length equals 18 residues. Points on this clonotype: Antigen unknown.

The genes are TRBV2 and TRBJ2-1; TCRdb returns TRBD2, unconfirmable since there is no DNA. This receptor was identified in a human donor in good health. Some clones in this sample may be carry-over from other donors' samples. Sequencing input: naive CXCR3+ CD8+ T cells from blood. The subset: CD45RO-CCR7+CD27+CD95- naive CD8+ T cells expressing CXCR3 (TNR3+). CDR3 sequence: CASSASGGAPGPYNEQFF.